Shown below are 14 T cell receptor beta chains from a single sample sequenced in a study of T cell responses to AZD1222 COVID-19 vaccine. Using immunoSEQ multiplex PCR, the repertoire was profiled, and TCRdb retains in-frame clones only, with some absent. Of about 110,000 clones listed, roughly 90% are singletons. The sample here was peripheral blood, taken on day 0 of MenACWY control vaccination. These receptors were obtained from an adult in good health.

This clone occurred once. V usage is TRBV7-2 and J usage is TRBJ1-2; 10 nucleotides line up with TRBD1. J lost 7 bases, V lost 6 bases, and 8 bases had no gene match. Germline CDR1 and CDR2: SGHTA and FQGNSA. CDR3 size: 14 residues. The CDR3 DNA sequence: TGTGCCAGCAGTTTTGACAGGGGGCGGGGTGGCTACACCTTC. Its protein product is CASSFDRGRGGYTF.

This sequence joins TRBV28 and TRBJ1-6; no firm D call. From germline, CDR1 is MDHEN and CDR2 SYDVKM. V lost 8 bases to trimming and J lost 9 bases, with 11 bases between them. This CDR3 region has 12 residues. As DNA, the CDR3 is TGTGCCAGCTCGAACCTAGGTTCACCCCTCCACTTT. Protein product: CASSNLGSPLHF.

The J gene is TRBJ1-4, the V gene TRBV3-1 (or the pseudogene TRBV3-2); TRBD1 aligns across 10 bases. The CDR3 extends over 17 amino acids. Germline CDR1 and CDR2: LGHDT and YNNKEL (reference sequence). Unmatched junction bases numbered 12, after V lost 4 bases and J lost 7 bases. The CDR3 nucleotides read TGTGCCAGCAGCCTCGGGACAGGGGCCCCGGGCGGTGAAAAACTGTTTTTT. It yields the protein CASSLGTGAPGGEKLFF.

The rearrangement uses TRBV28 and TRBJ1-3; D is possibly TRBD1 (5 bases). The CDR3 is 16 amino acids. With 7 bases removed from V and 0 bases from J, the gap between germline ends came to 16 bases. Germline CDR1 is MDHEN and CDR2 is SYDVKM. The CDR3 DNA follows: TGTGCCAGCACCGTTTTGCCCGACAGCTCTGGAAACACCATATATTTT. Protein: CASTVLPDSSGNTIYF.

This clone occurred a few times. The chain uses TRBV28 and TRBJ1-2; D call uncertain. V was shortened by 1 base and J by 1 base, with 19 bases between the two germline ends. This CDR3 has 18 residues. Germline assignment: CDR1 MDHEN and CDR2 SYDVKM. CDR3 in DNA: TGTGCCAGCAGTTTATTTGTAGGAGGGCAAACTATTAACTATGGCTACACCTTC. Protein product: CASSLFVGGQTINYGYTF.

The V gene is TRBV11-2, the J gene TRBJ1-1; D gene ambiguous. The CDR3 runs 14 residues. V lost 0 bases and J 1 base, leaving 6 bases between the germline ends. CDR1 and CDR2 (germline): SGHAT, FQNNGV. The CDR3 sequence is CASSLDIANTEAFF. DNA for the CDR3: TGTGCCAGCAGCTTAGATATTGCGAACACTGAAGCTTTCTTT. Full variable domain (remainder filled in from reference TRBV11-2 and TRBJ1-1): EAGVAQSPRYKIIEKRQSVAFWCNPISGHATLYWYQQILGQGPKLLIQFQNNGVVDDSQLPKDRFSAERLKGVDSTLKIQPAKLEDSAVYLCASSLDIANTEAFFGQGTRLTVV.

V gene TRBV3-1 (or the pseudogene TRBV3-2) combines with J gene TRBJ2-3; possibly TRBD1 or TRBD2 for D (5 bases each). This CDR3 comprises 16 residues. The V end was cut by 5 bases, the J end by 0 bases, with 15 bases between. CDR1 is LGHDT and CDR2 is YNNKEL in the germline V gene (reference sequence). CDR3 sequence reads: CASSDRDAHSTDTQYF. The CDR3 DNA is TGTGCCAGCAGCGACCGGGACGCCCATAGCACAGATACGCAGTATTTT.

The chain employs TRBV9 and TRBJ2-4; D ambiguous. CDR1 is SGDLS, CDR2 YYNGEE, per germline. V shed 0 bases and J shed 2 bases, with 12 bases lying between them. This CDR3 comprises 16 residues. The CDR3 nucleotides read TGTGCCAGCAGCGTAGCGCCTATCGGGTCCAAAAACATTCAGTACTTC. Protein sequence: CASSVAPIGSKNIQYF.

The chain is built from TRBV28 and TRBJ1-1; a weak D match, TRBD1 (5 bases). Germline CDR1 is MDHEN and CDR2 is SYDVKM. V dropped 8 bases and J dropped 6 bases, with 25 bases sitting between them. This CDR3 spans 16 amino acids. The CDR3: CASLPGQGLNRAEAFF. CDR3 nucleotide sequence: TGTGCCAGCCTCCCCGGTCAGGGTCTAAATCGCGCTGAAGCTTTCTTT.

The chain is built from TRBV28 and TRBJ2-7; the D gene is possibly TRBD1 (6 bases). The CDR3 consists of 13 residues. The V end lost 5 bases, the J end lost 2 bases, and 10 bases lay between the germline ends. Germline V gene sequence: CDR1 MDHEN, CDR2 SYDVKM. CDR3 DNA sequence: TGTGCCAGCAGTGAACAGGGCGCCTACGAGCAGTACTTC. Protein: CASSEQGAYEQYF.

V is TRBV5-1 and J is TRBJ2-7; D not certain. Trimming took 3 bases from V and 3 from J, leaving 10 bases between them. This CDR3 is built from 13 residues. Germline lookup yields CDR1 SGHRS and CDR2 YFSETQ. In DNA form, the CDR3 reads TGCGCCAGCAGCTCGCCCGAGAACTACGAGCAGTACTTC. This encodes CASSSPENYEQYF.

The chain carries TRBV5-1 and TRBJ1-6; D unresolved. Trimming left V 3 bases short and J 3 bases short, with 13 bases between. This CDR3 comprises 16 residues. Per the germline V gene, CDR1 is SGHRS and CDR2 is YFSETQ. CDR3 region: CASSSNPSIYNSPLHF. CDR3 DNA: TGCGCCAGCAGCTCGAACCCCAGCATCTATAATTCACCCCTCCACTTT.

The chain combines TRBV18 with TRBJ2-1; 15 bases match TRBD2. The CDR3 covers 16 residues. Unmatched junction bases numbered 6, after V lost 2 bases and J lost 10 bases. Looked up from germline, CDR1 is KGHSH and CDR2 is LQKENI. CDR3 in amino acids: CASSPGLAGGPREQFF. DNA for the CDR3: TGTGCCAGCTCACCAGGACTAGCGGGAGGGCCTAGGGAGCAGTTCTTC.

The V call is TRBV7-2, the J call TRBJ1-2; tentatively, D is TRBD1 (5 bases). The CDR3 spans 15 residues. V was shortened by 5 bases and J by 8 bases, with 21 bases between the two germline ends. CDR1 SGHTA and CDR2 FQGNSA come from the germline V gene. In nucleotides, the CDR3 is TGTGCCAGCAGCGACGGGGCGGTTTCAATCAACGGCTACACCTTC. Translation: CASSDGAVSINGYTF.